This TCR beta chain was sequenced for a study of T cells in localized non-small cell lung cancer. Study-wide results and caveats: Across samples, adjacent lung featured a median 57 of the top 100 tumor clones.

The assay was immunoSEQ multiplex PCR, and TCRdb's table has in-frame clones only and misses some. This table has more than 45,000 clones, approximately 75% appearing once. With respect to this clone: Its target is unknown.

This CDR3 has 16 residues. Trimming removed 6 bases from V and 4 bases from J; junction bases left unmatched: 8. The germline CDR1 and CDR2 sequences are SGHVS and FQNEAQ. The chain uses TRBV7-8 and TRBJ2-5; 13 nucleotides line up with TRBD2. This TCR was recovered from a man between 40 and 70 years old with stage I squamous cell lung carcinoma. The sample here was peripheral blood, taken before any cancer treatment. The CDR3 sequence is CASRPTSGGAGETQYF. CDR3 nucleotide sequence: TGTGCCAGCAGACCTACTAGCGGGGGGGCGGGAGAGACCCAGTACTTC. Full variable domain (remainder filled in from reference TRBV7-8 and TRBJ2-5): GAGVSQSPRYKVAKRGQDVALRCDPISGHVSLFWYQQALGQGPEFLTYFQNEAQLDKSGLPSDRFFAERPEGSVSTLKIQRTQQEDSAVYLCASRPTSGGAGETQYFGPGTRLLVL.